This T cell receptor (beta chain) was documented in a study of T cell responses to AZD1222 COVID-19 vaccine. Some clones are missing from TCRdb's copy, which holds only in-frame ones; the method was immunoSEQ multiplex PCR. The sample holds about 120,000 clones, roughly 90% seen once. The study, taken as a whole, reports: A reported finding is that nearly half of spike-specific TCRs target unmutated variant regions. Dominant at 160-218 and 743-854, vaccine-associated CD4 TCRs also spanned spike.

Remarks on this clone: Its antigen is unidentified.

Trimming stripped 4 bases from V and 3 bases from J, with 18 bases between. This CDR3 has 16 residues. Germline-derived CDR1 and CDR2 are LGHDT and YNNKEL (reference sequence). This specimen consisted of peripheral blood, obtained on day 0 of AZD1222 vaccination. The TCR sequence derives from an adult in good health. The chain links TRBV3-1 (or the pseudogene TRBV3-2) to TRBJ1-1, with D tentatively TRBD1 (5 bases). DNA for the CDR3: TGTGCCAGCAGCCCAGGGACCGGGGGGAGGGACACTGAAGCTTTCTTT. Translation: CASSPGTGGRDTEAFF.